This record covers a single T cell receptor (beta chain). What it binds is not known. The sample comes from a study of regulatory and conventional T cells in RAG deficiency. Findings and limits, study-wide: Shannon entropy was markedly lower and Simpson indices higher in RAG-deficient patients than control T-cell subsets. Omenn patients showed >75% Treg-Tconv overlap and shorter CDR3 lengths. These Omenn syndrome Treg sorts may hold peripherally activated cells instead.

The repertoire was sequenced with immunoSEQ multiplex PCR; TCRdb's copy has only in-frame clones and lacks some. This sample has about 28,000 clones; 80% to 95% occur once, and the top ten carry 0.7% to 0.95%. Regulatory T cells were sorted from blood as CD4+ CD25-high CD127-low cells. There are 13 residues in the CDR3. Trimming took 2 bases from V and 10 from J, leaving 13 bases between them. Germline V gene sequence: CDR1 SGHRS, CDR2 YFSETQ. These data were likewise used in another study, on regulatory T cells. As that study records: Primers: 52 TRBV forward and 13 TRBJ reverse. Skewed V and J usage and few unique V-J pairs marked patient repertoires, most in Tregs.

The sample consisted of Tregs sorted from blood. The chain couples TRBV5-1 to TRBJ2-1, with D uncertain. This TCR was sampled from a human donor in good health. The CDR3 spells CASSFLGPHEQFF. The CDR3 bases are TGCGCCAGCAGCTTTCTAGGCCCACACGAGCAGTTCTTC.